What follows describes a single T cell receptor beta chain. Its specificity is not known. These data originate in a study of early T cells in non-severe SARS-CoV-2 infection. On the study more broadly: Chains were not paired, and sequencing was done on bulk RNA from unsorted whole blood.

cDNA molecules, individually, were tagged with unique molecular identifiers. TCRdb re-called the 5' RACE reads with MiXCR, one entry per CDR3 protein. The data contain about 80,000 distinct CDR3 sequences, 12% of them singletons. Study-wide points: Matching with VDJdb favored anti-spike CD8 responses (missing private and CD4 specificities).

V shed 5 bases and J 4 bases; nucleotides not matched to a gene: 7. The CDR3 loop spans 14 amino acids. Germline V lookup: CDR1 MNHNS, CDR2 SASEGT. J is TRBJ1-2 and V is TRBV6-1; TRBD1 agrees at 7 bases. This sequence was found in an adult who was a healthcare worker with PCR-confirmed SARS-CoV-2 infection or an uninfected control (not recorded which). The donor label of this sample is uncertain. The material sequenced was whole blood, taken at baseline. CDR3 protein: CASSPGQRSYGYTF. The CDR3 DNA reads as TGTGCCAGCAGTCCGGGACAGCGGTCCTATGGCTACACCTTC.